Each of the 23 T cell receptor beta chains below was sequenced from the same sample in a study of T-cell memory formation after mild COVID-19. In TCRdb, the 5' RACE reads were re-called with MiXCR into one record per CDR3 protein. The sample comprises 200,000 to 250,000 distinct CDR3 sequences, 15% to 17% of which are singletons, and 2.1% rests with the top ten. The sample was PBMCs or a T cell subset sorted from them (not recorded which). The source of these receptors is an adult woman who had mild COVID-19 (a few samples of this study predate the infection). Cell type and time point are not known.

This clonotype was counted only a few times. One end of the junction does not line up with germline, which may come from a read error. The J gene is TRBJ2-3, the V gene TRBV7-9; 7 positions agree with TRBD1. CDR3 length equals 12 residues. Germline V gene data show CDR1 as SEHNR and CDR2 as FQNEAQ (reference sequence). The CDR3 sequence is CASSLHRGAIRF. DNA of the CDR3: TGTGCCAGCAGTCTTCACAGGGGAGCCATCCGTTTT.

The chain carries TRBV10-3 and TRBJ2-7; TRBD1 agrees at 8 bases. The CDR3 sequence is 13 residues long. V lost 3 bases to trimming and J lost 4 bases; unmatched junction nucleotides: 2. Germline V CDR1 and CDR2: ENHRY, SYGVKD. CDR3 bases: TGTGCCATCAGTGATGACAGGGGTTACGAGCAGTACTTC. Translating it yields CAISDDRGYEQYF.

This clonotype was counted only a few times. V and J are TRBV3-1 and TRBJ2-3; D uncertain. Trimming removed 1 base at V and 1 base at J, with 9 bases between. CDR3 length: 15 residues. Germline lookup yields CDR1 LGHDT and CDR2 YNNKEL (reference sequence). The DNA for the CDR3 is TGTGCCAGCAGCCAAGTTAACCTACGCACAGATACGCAGTATTTT. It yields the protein CASSQVNLRTDTQYF.

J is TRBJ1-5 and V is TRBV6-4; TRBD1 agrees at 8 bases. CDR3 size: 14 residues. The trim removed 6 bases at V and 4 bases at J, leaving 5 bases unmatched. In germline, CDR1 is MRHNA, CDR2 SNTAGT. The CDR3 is CASRNRQGNQPQHF. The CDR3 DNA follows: TGTGCCAGCAGAAATCGACAGGGGAATCAGCCCCAGCATTTT.

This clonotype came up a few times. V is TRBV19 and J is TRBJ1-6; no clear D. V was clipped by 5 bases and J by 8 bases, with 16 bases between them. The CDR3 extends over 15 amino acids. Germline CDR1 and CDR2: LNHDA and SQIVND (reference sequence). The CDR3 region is CASSVVIRGDSPLHF. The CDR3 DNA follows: TGTGCCAGTAGTGTTGTGATTCGGGGTGATTCACCCCTCCACTTT.

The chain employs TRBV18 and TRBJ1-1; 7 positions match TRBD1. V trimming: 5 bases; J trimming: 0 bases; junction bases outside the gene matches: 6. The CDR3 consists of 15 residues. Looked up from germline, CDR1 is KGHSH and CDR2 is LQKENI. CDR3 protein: CASSRDSAMNTEAFF. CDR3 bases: TGTGCCAGCTCAAGGGACAGCGCTATGAACACTGAAGCTTTCTTT.

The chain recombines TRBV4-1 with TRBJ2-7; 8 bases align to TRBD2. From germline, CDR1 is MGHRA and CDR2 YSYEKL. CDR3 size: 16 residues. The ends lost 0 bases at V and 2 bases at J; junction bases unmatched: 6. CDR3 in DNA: TGCGCCAGCAGCCAAGATGACAGCGGGGGTACCTACGAGCAGTACTTC. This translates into CASSQDDSGGTYEQYF.

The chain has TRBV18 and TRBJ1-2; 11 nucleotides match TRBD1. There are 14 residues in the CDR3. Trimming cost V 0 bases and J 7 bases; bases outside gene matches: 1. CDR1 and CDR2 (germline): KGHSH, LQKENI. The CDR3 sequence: CASSPPGQGAGYTF. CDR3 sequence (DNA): TGTGCCAGCTCACCACCAGGACAGGGGGCTGGCTACACCTTC.

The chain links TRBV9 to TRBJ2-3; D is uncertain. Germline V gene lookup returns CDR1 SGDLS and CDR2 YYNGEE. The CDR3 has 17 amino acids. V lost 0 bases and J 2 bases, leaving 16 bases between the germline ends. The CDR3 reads CASSVALGPRLTDTQYF. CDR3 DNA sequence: TGTGCCAGCAGCGTAGCTCTCGGACCACGTCTCACAGATACGCAGTATTTT.

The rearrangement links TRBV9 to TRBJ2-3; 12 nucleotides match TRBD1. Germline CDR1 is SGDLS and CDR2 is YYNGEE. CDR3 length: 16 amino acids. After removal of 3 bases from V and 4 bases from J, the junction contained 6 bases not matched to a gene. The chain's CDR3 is CASSASGQGAPDTQYF. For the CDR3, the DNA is TGTGCCAGCAGCGCTTCGGGACAGGGGGCCCCAGATACGCAGTATTTT.

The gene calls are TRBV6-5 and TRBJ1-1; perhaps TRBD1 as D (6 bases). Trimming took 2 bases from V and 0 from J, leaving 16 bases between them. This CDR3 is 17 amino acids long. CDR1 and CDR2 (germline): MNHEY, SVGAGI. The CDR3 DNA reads TGTGCCAGCAGTTACACCCTGGGGGGGGCCCTGAACACTGAAGCTTTCTTT. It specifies CASSYTLGGALNTEAFF.

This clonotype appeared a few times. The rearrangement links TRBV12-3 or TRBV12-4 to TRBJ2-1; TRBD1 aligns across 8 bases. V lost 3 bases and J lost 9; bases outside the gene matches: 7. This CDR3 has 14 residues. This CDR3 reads CASSFFSGGGEQFF. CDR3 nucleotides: TGTGCCAGCAGTTTTTTCTCAGGGGGCGGTGAGCAGTTCTTC.

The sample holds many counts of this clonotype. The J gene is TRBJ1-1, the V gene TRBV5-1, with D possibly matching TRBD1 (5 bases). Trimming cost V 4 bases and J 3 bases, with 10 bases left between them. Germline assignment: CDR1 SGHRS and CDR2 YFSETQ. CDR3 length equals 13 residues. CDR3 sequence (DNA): TGCGCCAGCAGCCCTTTGGGGGACACTGAAGCTTTCTTT. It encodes CASSPLGDTEAFF.

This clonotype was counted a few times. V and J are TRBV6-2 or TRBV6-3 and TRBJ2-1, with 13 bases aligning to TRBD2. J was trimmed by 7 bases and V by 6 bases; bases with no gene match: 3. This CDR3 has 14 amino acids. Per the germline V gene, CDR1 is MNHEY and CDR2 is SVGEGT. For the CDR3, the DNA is TGTGCCAGCAGGACTAGCGGGAGGAGTAATGAGCAGTTCTTC. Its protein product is CASRTSGRSNEQFF.

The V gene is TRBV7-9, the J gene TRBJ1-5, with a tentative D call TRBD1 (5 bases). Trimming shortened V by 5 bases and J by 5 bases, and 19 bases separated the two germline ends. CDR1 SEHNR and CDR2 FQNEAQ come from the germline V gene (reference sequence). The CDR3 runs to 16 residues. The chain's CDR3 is CASSKDGTTPYQPQHF. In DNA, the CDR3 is TGTGCCAGCAGCAAAGACGGGACGACGCCGTATCAGCCCCAGCATTTT.

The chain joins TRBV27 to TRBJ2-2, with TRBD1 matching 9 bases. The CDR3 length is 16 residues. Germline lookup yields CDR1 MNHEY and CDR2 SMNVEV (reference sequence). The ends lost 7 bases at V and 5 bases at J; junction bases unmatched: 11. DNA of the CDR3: TGTGCCAGCAAACCGGGACAGGGATTTGGAACCGGGGAGCTGTTTTTT. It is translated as CASKPGQGFGTGELFF.

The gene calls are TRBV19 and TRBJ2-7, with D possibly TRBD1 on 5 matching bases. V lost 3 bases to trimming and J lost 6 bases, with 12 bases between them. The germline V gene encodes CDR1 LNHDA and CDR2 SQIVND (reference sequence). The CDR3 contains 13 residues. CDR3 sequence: CASSMGDRSEQYF. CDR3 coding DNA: TGTGCCAGTAGTATGGGCGACAGATCCGAGCAGTACTTC.

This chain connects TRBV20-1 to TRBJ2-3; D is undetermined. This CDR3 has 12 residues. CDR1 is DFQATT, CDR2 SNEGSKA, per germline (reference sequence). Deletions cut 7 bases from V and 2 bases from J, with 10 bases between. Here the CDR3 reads CSGVRDTDTQYF. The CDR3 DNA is TGCAGTGGGGTCCGCGACACAGATACGCAGTATTTT.

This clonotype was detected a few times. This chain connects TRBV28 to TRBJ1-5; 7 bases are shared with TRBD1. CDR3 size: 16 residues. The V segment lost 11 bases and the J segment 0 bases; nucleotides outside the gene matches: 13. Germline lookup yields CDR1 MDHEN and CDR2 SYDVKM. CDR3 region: CASPGTDSHSNQPQHF. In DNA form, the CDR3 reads TGTGCCTCCCCCGGGACAGACAGTCATAGCAATCAGCCCCAGCATTTT. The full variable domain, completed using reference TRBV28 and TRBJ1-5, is DVKVTQSSRYLVKRTGEKVFLECVQDMDHENMFWYRQDPGLGLRLIYFSYDVKMKEKGDIPEGYSVSREKKERFSLILESASTNQTSMYLCASPGTDSHSNQPQHFGDGTRLSIL.

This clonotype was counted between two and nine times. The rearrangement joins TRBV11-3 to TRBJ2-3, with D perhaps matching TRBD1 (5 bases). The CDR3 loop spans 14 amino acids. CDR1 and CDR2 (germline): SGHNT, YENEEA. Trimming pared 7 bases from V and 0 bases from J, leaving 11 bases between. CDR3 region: CASKQGTSTDTQYF. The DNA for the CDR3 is TGTGCCAGCAAGCAGGGAACTAGCACAGATACGCAGTATTTT.

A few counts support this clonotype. CDR3 nucleotides: TGCAGTGCTAGCCTAGATAGCAATCAGCCCCAGCATTTT. This encodes CSASLDSNQPQHF. The chain employs TRBV20-1 and TRBJ1-5; the D is unclear. Germline assignment: CDR1 DFQATT and CDR2 SNEGSKA (reference sequence). This CDR3 comprises 13 residues. The V end lost 3 bases, the J end lost 0 bases, and 6 bases lay between the germline ends.

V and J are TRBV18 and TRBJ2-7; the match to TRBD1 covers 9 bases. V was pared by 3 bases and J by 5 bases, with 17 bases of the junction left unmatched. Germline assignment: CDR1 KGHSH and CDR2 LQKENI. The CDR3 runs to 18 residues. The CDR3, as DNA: TGTGCCAGCTCACCGAACACACTCCGGGACAGGGCCGAAAACGAGCAGTACTTC. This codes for CASSPNTLRDRAENEQYF.

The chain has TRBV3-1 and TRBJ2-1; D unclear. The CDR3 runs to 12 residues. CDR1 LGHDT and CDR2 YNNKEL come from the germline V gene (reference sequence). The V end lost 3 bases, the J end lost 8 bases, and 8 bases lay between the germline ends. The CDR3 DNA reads TGTGCCAGCAGCCAGGGTCCCTATGAGCAGTTCTTC. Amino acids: CASSQGPYEQFF.